Presented here are 26 T cell receptor beta chains from one specimen sequenced in a study of shared clonotypes between healthy human individuals. This table comes from immunoSEQ multiplex PCR, and its TCRdb copy is limited to in-frame clones, with some not included. The sample contains around 2.5 million clones, 90% to 95% of which appear only once. The sequenced material came from naive CD4+ T cells from PBMCs. Subset of the sample: CD45RA+ positively selected. All receptors derive from a man younger than 35 in good health. Some clones in this sample may be carry-over from other donors' samples.

As DNA, the CDR3 is TGTGCCAGCAGCTTGAAGGGGCGAAGGAATCAGCCCCAGCATTTT. This gives the protein CASSLKGRRNQPQHF. The J gene is TRBJ1-5, the V gene TRBV11-3; D is possibly TRBD1 (5 bases). The CDR3 runs to 15 residues. V was cut by 3 bases and J by 4 bases, with 13 bases left in between. CDR1 is SGHNT, CDR2 YENEEA, per germline.

The V and J genes are TRBV5-1 and TRBJ2-1; the D gene is possibly TRBD2 (5 bases). The CDR3 spans 20 residues. V lost 1 base and J 3 bases, leaving 26 bases between the germline ends. CDR1 and CDR2 (germline): SGHRS, YFSETQ. The CDR3 spells CASSLPRLSSGRGHYNEQFF. The CDR3 DNA reads as TGCGCCAGCAGCTTGCCCAGACTATCGAGCGGTCGAGGGCACTACAATGAGCAGTTCTTC.

The V gene is TRBV7-8, the J gene TRBJ2-3; TRBD2 matches at 12 bases. The CDR3 is 15 amino acids. Trimming cost V 4 bases and J 6 bases; bases outside gene matches: 5. Germline assignment: CDR1 SGHVS and CDR2 FQNEAQ. The CDR3 DNA is TGTGCCAGCAGCTCCCGACTAGCGGGAGTGGATACGCAGTATTTT. Translation: CASSSRLAGVDTQYF.

This clone was detected only once. The chain uses TRBV29-1 and TRBJ2-1; TRBD2 is a possible D gene (5 bases). The CDR3 covers 13 residues. V lost 3 bases, J lost 1 base, and 7 bases lay in between. CDR1 SQVTM and CDR2 ANQGSEA come from the germline V gene. This chain's CDR3 is CSVEEASYNEQFF. The CDR3 region has the DNA TGCAGCGTTGAGGAGGCTTCCTACAATGAGCAGTTCTTC.

Turning to this clone: The sample carries other DNA sequences with the same CDR3. The rearrangement uses TRBV5-5 and TRBJ1-2; weak D call: TRBD1 (5 bases). Between the trimmed V and J ends, which lost 4 bases and 2 bases, there was a span of 9 bases. Germline V lookup: CDR1 SGHKS, CDR2 YYEKEE (reference sequence). The CDR3 totals 13 residues. In DNA, the CDR3 is TGTGCCAGCAGCCTCGGGGGAAACTATGGCTACACCTTC. It yields the protein CASSLGGNYGYTF.

This rearrangement joins TRBV7-2 to TRBJ2-7; 12 positions agree with TRBD2. This CDR3 has 16 amino acids. Trimming at V came to 0 bases and at J to 6 bases, leaving 6 bases not matched to a gene. Per germline, CDR1 SGHTA and CDR2 FQGNSA. DNA of the CDR3: TGTGCCAGCAGCTTAGCCCTAGCGGGAGGGCCTGGCGAGCAGTACTTC. Translated, it gives CASSLALAGGPGEQYF.

This clone was recorded once. This sequence joins TRBV10-3 and TRBJ2-7, with D possibly being TRBD1 (6 bases). The CDR3 runs 15 residues. Deletions cut 0 bases from V and 2 bases from J, with 11 bases between. Per germline, CDR1 ENHRY and CDR2 SYGVKD. The CDR3 DNA reads TGTGCCATCAGTGAGTCGGGGGCAGCCGCCTACGAGCAGTACTTC. Translated: CAISESGAAAYEQYF.

This clone has a single count. The rearrangement joins TRBV2 to TRBJ1-1, with no clear D. This CDR3 contains 14 residues. With 5 bases removed from V and 0 bases from J, the gap between germline ends came to 10 bases. The germline gives CDR1 SNHLY, CDR2 FYNNEI. CDR3 coding DNA: TGTGCCAGCAGTATCACAGACATGAACACTGAAGCTTTCTTT. Its translation: CASSITDMNTEAFF.

The chain couples TRBV5-1 to TRBJ2-7; 16 bases map to TRBD2. The CDR3 is made up of 16 amino acids. Germline values: CDR1 SGHRS, CDR2 YFSETQ. V lost 7 bases and J lost 3; bases outside the gene matches: 7. CDR3 in amino acids: CASRGTSGRVHYEQYF. DNA for the CDR3: TGCGCCAGCCGAGGGACTAGCGGGAGGGTTCACTACGAGCAGTACTTC.

V is TRBV28 and J is TRBJ2-3, with D possibly matching TRBD1 (5 bases). Trimming pared 1 base from V and 4 bases from J, leaving 18 bases between. The germline V gene has CDR1 MDHEN and CDR2 SYDVKM. This CDR3 spans 17 amino acids. This CDR3 is CASSLSLGAPSADTQYF. The CDR3 region has the DNA TGTGCCAGCAGTTTATCATTAGGGGCCCCGTCCGCAGATACGCAGTATTTT. Using reference TRBV28 and TRBJ2-3 for the parts outside the CDR3, the full variable domain is DVKVTQSSRYLVKRTGEKVFLECVQDMDHENMFWYRQDPGLGLRLIYFSYDVKMKEKGDIPEGYSVSREKKERFSLILESASTNQTSMYLCASSLSLGAPSADTQYFGPGTRLTVL.

J is TRBJ2-3 and V is TRBV4-3, with D uncertain. CDR3 size: 13 residues. Germline V CDR1 and CDR2: LGHNA, YSLEER. V lost 1 base, J lost 7 bases, and 9 bases lay in between. As DNA, the CDR3 is TGCGCCAGCAGCCAAGTCCGCGGAAATACGCAGTATTTT. It yields the protein CASSQVRGNTQYF.

Here the CDR3 DNA reads TGTGCCAGCATTCCAGGAGCCCTCAAAGCCCCCTACGAGCAGTACTTC. Translating gives CASIPGALKAPYEQYF. The V call is TRBV28, the J call TRBJ2-7; D not certain. Between the trimmed V and J ends, which lost 7 bases and 2 bases, there was a span of 21 bases. This CDR3 has 16 amino acids. Germline loops: CDR1 MDHEN, CDR2 SYDVKM.

The CDR3 here is CASRQRAIYGYTF. As DNA, the CDR3 is TGTGCCAGCAGACAAAGGGCTATCTATGGCTACACCTTC. The chain carries TRBV28 and TRBJ1-2; D not resolved. Germline CDR1 and CDR2: MDHEN and SYDVKM. With 6 bases removed from V and 4 bases from J, the gap between germline ends came to 12 bases. The length of the CDR3 is 13 residues.

The chain joins TRBV29-1 to TRBJ2-6; tentatively, D is TRBD1 (5 bases). V was shortened by 6 bases and J by 4 bases, with 10 bases between the two germline ends. The CDR3 contains 13 residues. Per germline, CDR1 SQVTM and CDR2 ANQGSEA. CDR3 residues: CSVQALGANVLTF. CDR3 sequence (DNA): TGCAGCGTACAGGCTCTGGGGGCCAACGTCCTGACTTTC.

The V gene is TRBV18, the J gene TRBJ2-1, with TRBD2 matching 11 bases. Germline loops: CDR1 KGHSH, CDR2 LQKENI. The CDR3 has 19 residues. V shed 1 base, J shed 10 bases, and the junction held 18 bases outside the gene matches. The chain's CDR3 is CASSPQWAGTSGSLGEQFF. The CDR3 bases are TGTGCCAGCTCACCACAGTGGGCGGGGACTAGCGGTTCCTTAGGGGAGCAGTTCTTC.

This clone was counted once. This chain links TRBV5-1 with TRBJ2-1; weak D call: TRBD2 (5 bases). Per the germline V gene, CDR1 is SGHRS and CDR2 is YFSETQ. Trimming shortened V by 1 base and J by 8 bases, and 13 bases separated the two germline ends. The CDR3 length is 14 residues. The CDR3 DNA sequence: TGCGCCAGCAGCTTGTTAGTCGGGGAAGATGAGCAGTTCTTC. This sequence encodes CASSLLVGEDEQFF.

As concerns this clone: Other DNA sequences in the sample encode the same CDR3. The J gene is TRBJ1-5, the V gene TRBV6-5; D not resolved. CDR1 MNHEY and CDR2 SVGAGI come from the germline V gene. V was shortened by 0 bases and J by 0 bases, with 6 bases between the two germline ends. This CDR3 contains 15 residues. Written as DNA, the CDR3 is TGTGCCAGCAGTTACTCGCGGTATAGCAATCAGCCCCAGCATTTT. Translating it yields CASSYSRYSNQPQHF.

V usage is TRBV11-3 and J usage is TRBJ2-3, with 14 positions matching TRBD2. CDR1 and CDR2 (germline): SGHNT, YENEEA. The CDR3 contains 17 residues. Trimming cost V 5 bases and J 3 bases; bases outside gene matches: 7. CDR3 residues: CASSPGLAGVGTDTQYF. The CDR3 DNA reads as TGTGCCAGCAGCCCGGGACTAGCGGGAGTGGGGACAGATACGCAGTATTTT.

The V gene is TRBV29-1, the J gene TRBJ1-2; no reliable D call. CDR3 length: 13 residues. CDR1 is SQVTM and CDR2 is ANQGSEA in the germline V gene. The V and J ends lost 7 bases and 2 bases respectively, with 14 bases between them. The DNA for the CDR3 is TGCAGCGCCTTTGACGGGGTCAACTATGGCTACACCTTC. It is translated as CSAFDGVNYGYTF.

This CDR3 reads CASRPGGAGSGETQYF. The CDR3 DNA reads as TGTGCCAGCAGACCGGGGGGTGCTGGCTCTGGGGAGACCCAGTACTTC. J is TRBJ2-5 and V is TRBV28, with 7 positions matching TRBD2. This CDR3 spans 16 amino acids. J was trimmed by 5 bases and V by 6 bases; bases with no gene match: 15. Germline CDR1 is MDHEN and CDR2 is SYDVKM.

The chain links TRBV6-6 to TRBJ2-1, with D perhaps TRBD2 (7 bases). The germline V and J ends were trimmed by 8 bases and 5 bases, with 22 bases remaining between them. The CDR3 is 16 amino acids. From germline, CDR1 is MNHNY and CDR2 SVGAGI (reference sequence). CDR3 nucleotide sequence: TGTGCCAGCCAAGGGGGGGTAAGCGGGATTCACAATGAGCAGTTCTTC. This translates into CASQGGVSGIHNEQFF.

The table lists this clone with a few counts. The identical CDR3 is also encoded by other nucleotide sequences in the sample. The CDR3 nucleotides are TGCGCCAGCAGCTTGCCCCCCACAGATACGCAGTATTTT. It codes for CASSLPPTDTQYF. The chain uses TRBV5-1 and TRBJ2-3; no firm D call. Germline V CDR1 and CDR2: SGHRS, YFSETQ. This CDR3 has 13 residues. Trimming shortened V by 1 base and J by 2 bases, and 5 bases separated the two germline ends.

The V gene is TRBV9, the J gene TRBJ1-5, with TRBD1 as a possible D gene (6 bases). Trimming left V 1 base short and J 0 bases short, with 20 bases between. This CDR3 is 19 amino acids long. Germline V lookup: CDR1 SGDLS, CDR2 YYNGEE. DNA for the CDR3: TGTGCCAGCAGCGTAAGAAGAGTAGGTGGGGGCGGTAGCAATCAGCCCCAGCATTTT. Residues: CASSVRRVGGGGSNQPQHF.

Here the CDR3 DNA reads TGTGCCAGCAGCTTGTACAGGGGAGGCACTAATGAAAAACTGTTTTTT. Translating gives CASSLYRGGTNEKLFF. This sequence joins TRBV11-2 and TRBJ1-4; 7 bases are a match to TRBD1. V lost 3 bases to trimming and J lost 2 bases; unmatched junction nucleotides: 6. Germline CDR1 is SGHAT and CDR2 is FQNNGV. CDR3 length: 16 amino acids.

CDR3 region: CAISETSGMDEQFF. CDR3 sequence (DNA): TGTGCCATCAGTGAGACGAGCGGGATGGATGAGCAGTTCTTC. This chain connects TRBV10-3 to TRBJ2-1; 7 nucleotides align to TRBD2. The J segment lost 8 bases and the V segment lost 2 bases, leaving 6 bases of the junction unmatched. CDR3 size: 14 residues. In germline, CDR1 is ENHRY, CDR2 SYGVKD.

The chain joins TRBV21-1 to TRBJ1-1. TRBV21-1 is recorded as a pseudogene. This CDR3 contains 14 residues. CDR3 sequence (DNA): TGTGCCAGCAACCGACAGGGAGGGGACACTGAAGCTTTCTTT. Its translation is CASNRQGGDTEAFF.